These 16 T cell receptor beta chains originate from one sample sequenced in a study of PD-L1 blockade in urothelial cancer. Time point reported: pretreatment peripheral blood. Produced via immunoSEQ multiplex PCR; TCRdb's table is partial and in-frame only. The sample records roughly 54,000 clones, around 88% being singletons. The specimen was PBMCs, collected around atezolizumab (anti-PD-L1) treatment. Receptor source: a woman in her sixties with urothelial cancer.

V is TRBV2 and J is TRBJ1-5; 8 bases are shared with TRBD1. The CDR3 length is 15 residues. V gave up 3 bases and J gave up 0 bases; unmatched junction bases: 1. Germline-derived CDR1 and CDR2 are SNHLY and FYNNEI. As DNA, the CDR3 is TGTGCCAGCAGTGAGGACAGGGCTAGCAATCAGCCCCAGCATTTT. It codes for CASSEDRASNQPQHF.

The DNA of the CDR3 is TGTGCCAGCAGCGTAGCTGGGCCAGCTGAAAAACTGTTTTTT. Encoded protein: CASSVAGPAEKLFF. This rearrangement joins TRBV9 to TRBJ1-4; D is undetermined. The CDR3 runs to 14 residues. Per the germline V gene, CDR1 is SGDLS and CDR2 is YYNGEE. V lost 0 bases, J lost 7 bases, and 10 bases lay in between.

The chain uses TRBV19 and TRBJ1-5; 8 bases fit TRBD1. The CDR3 consists of 17 residues. V gave up 7 bases and J gave up 1 base; unmatched junction bases: 12. CDR1 and CDR2 from the germline V gene are LNHDA and SQIVND (reference sequence). CDR3 protein: CASTTPLGQGSNQPQHF. For the CDR3, the DNA is TGTGCCAGTACCACTCCTTTAGGACAGGGAAGCAATCAGCCCCAGCATTTT.

The gene calls are TRBV27 and TRBJ2-7; TRBD1 matches 12 bases. V was clipped by 6 bases and J by 5 bases; unmatched bases: 5. CDR3 size: 14 residues. The germline V gene encodes CDR1 MNHEY and CDR2 SMNVEV (reference sequence). CDR3 region: CASSKGQGADEQYF. The CDR3 region has the DNA TGTGCCAGCAGCAAGGGACAGGGGGCCGACGAGCAGTACTTC.

The chain links TRBV7-2 to TRBJ2-3; 9 bases align to TRBD2. Germline trimming cut 5 bases from V and 1 base from J; bases unmatched to any gene: 4. This CDR3 region has 15 residues. CDR1 and CDR2 (germline): SGHTA, FQGNSA. CDR3 protein: CASSRVAGGTDTQYF. The CDR3 DNA sequence: TGTGCCAGCAGCCGAGTAGCGGGGGGCACAGATACGCAGTATTTT. Drawing the rest from reference TRBV7-2 and TRBJ2-3, the complete variable domain is GAGVSQSPSNKVTEKGKDVELRCDPISGHTALYWYRQSLGQGLEFLIYFQGNSAPDKSGLPSDRFSAERTGGSVSTLTIQRTQQEDSAVYLCASSRVAGGTDTQYFGPGTRLTVL.

The chain uses TRBV4-1 and TRBJ2-7; no clear D gene. This CDR3 is 14 amino acids long. Trimming took off 1 base at V and 2 bases at J, with 9 bases between the two ends. CDR1 is MGHRA and CDR2 is YSYEKL in the germline V gene. The CDR3 is CASSQGNGPYEQYF. The CDR3 nucleotides are TGCGCCAGCAGCCAAGGCAACGGTCCCTACGAGCAGTACTTC.

This chain connects TRBV4-3 to TRBJ1-5, with D possibly TRBD1 on 5 matching bases. Deletions cut 1 base from V and 6 bases from J, with 13 bases between. CDR1 LGHNA and CDR2 YSLEER come from the germline V gene. This CDR3 comprises 15 residues. This CDR3 reads CASSQVRGLGQPQHF. The CDR3 DNA reads as TGCGCCAGCAGCCAAGTTCGGGGACTAGGTCAGCCCCAGCATTTT.

Written as DNA, the CDR3 is TGTGCCAGCAGTCTTCTCCATCAGCCCCAGCATTTT. The encoded protein is CASSLLHQPQHF. The chain combines TRBV28 with TRBJ1-5; D unresolved. Trimming left V 5 bases short and J 5 bases short, with 7 bases between. The germline V gene has CDR1 MDHEN and CDR2 SYDVKM. The CDR3 loop spans 12 amino acids.

The V call is TRBV2, the J call TRBJ2-2, with a tentative D call TRBD1 (5 bases). Germline V gives CDR1 SNHLY, CDR2 FYNNEI. The ends were cut back, 6 bases at V and 3 bases at J, with 14 bases in the middle. The CDR3 spans 15 residues. CDR3: CASSRSRVDTGELFF. CDR3 bases: TGTGCCAGCAGCCGCTCCAGGGTTGACACCGGGGAGCTGTTTTTT.

The rearrangement links TRBV7-8 to TRBJ2-3; 9 bases fit TRBD1. Germline trimming cut 7 bases from V and 5 bases from J; bases unmatched to any gene: 13. CDR3 length equals 16 residues. The germline gives CDR1 SGHVS, CDR2 FQNEAQ. In nucleotides, the CDR3 is TGTGCCAGCATATCATTTTACAGGGGGCTCTTAGATACGCAGTATTTT. Its translation: CASISFYRGLLDTQYF.

The CDR3 spells CASSLRDSVFAGELFF. CDR3 sequence (DNA): TGTGCCAGCAGCTTGCGGGACAGCGTTTTTGCCGGGGAGCTGTTTTTT. This chain connects TRBV11-3 to TRBJ2-2; D possibly corresponds to TRBD1 (7 bases). Per germline, CDR1 SGHNT and CDR2 YENEEA. The CDR3 spans 16 residues. V lost 3 bases to trimming and J lost 6 bases, with 17 bases between them.

The DNA for the CDR3 is TGCGCCAGCAGCCCAACATGGGACAGCTTCAATCAGCCCCAGCATTTT. Translation: CASSPTWDSFNQPQHF. The V gene is TRBV4-1, the J gene TRBJ1-5, with 7 bases identical to TRBD1. J gave up 3 bases and V 4 bases, and 9 bases lay outside the gene matches. The CDR3 is made up of 16 amino acids. CDR1 and CDR2 from the germline V gene are MGHRA and YSYEKL.

The V and J genes are TRBV5-8 and TRBJ1-1; no reliable D call. Germline V gives CDR1 SGHTS, CDR2 YDEGEE. CDR3 length: 14 amino acids. The V end was cut by 5 bases, the J end by 11 bases, with 22 bases between. The CDR3, as DNA: TGTGCCAGCAGACGACGGGGAGGTCGTAGTTGGGCTTTCTTT. It encodes CASRRRGGRSWAFF.

The rearrangement uses TRBV10-3 and TRBJ2-7, with D unresolved. The CDR3 runs to 15 residues. Trimming stripped 0 bases from V and 0 bases from J, with 9 bases between. The germline gives CDR1 ENHRY, CDR2 SYGVKD. The CDR3 here is CAISESIELSYEQYF. The CDR3 bases are TGTGCCATCAGTGAGTCAATAGAGCTCTCCTACGAGCAGTACTTC.

Remarks on this clone: Other DNA sequences within the sample encode an identical CDR3. The chain joins TRBV18 to TRBJ2-1; 7 bases line up with TRBD1. The ends lost 3 bases at V and 4 bases at J; junction bases unmatched: 3. The length of the CDR3 is 14 residues. The germline V gene has CDR1 KGHSH and CDR2 LQKENI. The CDR3, as DNA: TGTGCCAGCTCACCGGTGGACAGGTACAATGAGCAGTTCTTC. Its translation: CASSPVDRYNEQFF.

The J gene is TRBJ1-5, the V gene TRBV7-6; D may be TRBD1 (6 bases). CDR3 length equals 13 residues. V dropped 2 bases and J dropped 7 bases, with 9 bases sitting between them. Germline CDR1 and CDR2: SGHVS and FNYEAQ. DNA of the CDR3: TGTGCCAGCAGCTTACAGGGGTTCCAGCCCCAGCATTTT. This codes for CASSLQGFQPQHF.